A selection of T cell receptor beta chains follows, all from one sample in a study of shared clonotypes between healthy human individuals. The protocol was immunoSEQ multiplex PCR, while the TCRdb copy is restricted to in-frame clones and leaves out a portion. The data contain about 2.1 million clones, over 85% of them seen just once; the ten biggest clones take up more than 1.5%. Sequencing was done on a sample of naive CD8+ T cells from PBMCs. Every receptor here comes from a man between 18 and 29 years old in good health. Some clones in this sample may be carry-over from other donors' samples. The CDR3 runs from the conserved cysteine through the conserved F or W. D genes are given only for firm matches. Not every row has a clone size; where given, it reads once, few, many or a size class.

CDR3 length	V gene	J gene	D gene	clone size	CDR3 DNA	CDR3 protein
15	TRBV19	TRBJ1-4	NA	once	TGTGCCAGTAGTACGGACAGTAGTATTGGCGAAAAACTGTTTTTT	CASSTDSSIGEKLFF
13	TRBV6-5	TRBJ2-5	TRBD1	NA	TGTGCCAGCAGTTACGGACAGGGAGAGACCCAGTACTTC	CASSYGQGETQYF
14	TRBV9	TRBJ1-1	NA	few	TGTGCCAGCAGCCCAATGGGAGGGGGCACTGAAGCTTTCTTT	CASSPMGGGTEAFF
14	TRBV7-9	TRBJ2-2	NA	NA	TGTGCATTACCATCGGGGCTTGGAACCGGGGAGCTGTTTTTT	CALPSGLGTGELFF
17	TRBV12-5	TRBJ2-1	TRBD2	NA	TGTGCTAGTGGTTTGGCTACTAGCGAGAGCTCCTACAATGAGCAGTTCTTC	CASGLATSESSYNEQFF
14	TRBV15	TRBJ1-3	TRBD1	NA	TGTGCCACGGGGACAGTCTCCTCTGGAAACACCATATATTTT	CATGTVSSGNTIYF
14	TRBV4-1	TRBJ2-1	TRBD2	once	TGCGCCAGCAGCCCGGGACTAGCGGGAGGTGAGCAGTTCTTC	CASSPGLAGGEQFF
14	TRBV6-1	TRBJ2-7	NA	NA	TGTGCCAGCAGTGTACCAGGAGGAGCCTACGAGCAGTACTTC	CASSVPGGAYEQYF
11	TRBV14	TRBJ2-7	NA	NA	TGTGCCAGCAGCCGTTCCTACGAGCAGTACTTC	CASSRSYEQYF
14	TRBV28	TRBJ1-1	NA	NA	TGTGCCAGCAGTAACGGGGGTGATAACACTGAAGCTTTCTTT	CASSNGGDNTEAFF
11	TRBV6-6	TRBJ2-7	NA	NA	TGTGCCAGCGGAACCTCCTACGAGCAGTACTTC	CASGTSYEQYF
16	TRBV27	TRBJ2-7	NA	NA	TGTGCCAGCAGTCTCCAGGCCTTCCCCTCTGGCTACGAGCAGTACTTC	CASSLQAFPSGYEQYF
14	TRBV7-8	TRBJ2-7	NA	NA	TGTGCCAGCAGCTTAGTGGCCGCAGGGTACGAGCAGTACTTC	CASSLVAAGYEQYF
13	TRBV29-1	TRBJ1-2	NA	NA	TGCAGCGTTGAAGCGGAGGGGCATTGGGGCTACACCTTC	CSVEAEGHWGYTF
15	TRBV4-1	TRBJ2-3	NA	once	TGCGCCAGCAGCCGTTCAGACAGGAAAGTGGATACGCAGTATTTT	CASSRSDRKVDTQYF
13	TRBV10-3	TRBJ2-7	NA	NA	TGTGCCATCAGTGAGTACGGGTCCTACGAGCAGTACTTC	CAISEYGSYEQYF
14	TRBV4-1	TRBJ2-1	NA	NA	TGCGCCAGCAGCCCCCCCCGTAGTCCGGGTGAGCAGTTCTTC	CASSPPRSPGEQFF
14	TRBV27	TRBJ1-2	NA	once	TGTGCCAGCAGCCCTTACCCCCCCAACTATGGCTACACCTTC	CASSPYPPNYGYTF
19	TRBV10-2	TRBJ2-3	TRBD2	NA	TGCGCCAGCAGTGGGGAAACCGGGACTAGCGGGGGGCCCCCAGATACGCAGTATTTT	CASSGETGTSGGPPDTQYF
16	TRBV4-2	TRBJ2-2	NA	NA	TGTGCCAGCAGCCAACCGGTTCTAGCGAACACCGGGGAGCTGTTTTTT	CASSQPVLANTGELFF
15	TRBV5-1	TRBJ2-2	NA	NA	TGCGCCAGCAGCTTGGAGGGGTGGCGGACCGGGGAGCTGTTTTTT	CASSLEGWRTGELFF
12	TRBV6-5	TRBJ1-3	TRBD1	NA	TGTGCCAGCAGGGGACAGGGAAACACCATATATTTT	CASRGQGNTIYF
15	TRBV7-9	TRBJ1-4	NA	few	TGTGCCAGCAGCTCAACCGGGCCATTCAATGAAAAACTGTTTTTT	CASSSTGPFNEKLFF
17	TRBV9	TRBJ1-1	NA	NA	TGTGCCAGCAGCGTAGCCAGCAGTCCCTCTATGAACACTGAAGCTTTCTTT	CASSVASSPSMNTEAFF
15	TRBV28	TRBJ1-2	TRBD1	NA	TGTGCCAGCGGAATCCGGGACAGGGGGGTCTCGGGCTACACCTTC	CASGIRDRGVSGYTF
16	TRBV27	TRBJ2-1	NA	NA	TGTGCCAGCAGCCCCCGGGGACCCAGGGATTACAATGAGCAGTTCTTC	CASSPRGPRDYNEQFF
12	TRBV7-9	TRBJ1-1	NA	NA	TGTGCCAGCAGCCGGGCACGGGAGGAAGCTTTCTTT	CASSRAREEAFF
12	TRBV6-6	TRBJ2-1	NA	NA	TGTGCCAGCAGTTATAGACGGGATGAGCAGTTCTTC	CASSYRRDEQFF
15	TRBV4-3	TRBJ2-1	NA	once	TGCGCCAGCAGCCAGGATCGGGGGATCTACAATGAGCAGTTCTTC	CASSQDRGIYNEQFF
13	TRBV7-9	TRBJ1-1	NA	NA	TGTGCCAGCAGAGACGGTTTGAACACTGAAGCTTTCTTT	CASRDGLNTEAFF
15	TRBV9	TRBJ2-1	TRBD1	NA	TGTGCCAGCAGCGTAGGGGACAGGGGACACAATGAGCAGTTCTTC	CASSVGDRGHNEQFF
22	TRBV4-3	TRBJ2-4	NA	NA	TGCGCCAGCAGCCAAGTGAGGAACATGTGGGGGGTAAAGAGTGTTAGCAAAAACATTCAGTACTTC	CASSQVRNMWGVKSVSKNIQYF
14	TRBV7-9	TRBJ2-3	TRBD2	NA	TGTGCCAGCGGTACTAGCGGGAGCACAGATACGCAGTATTTT	CASGTSGSTDTQYF
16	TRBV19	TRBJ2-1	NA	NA	TGTGCCAGTAGTATAGGCACAGCCCTCTTATACAATGAGCAGTTCTTC	CASSIGTALLYNEQFF
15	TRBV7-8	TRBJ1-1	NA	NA	TGTGCCAGCAGCCGAAACGGACGGATGAACACTGAAGCTTTCTTT	CASSRNGRMNTEAFF
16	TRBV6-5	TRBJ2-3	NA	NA	TGTGCCAGCAGTTATATCGAGTCCTCTAGCACAGATACGCAGTATTTT	CASSYIESSSTDTQYF
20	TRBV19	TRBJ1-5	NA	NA	TGTGCCAGTAGTGCCCGGGAGACCCAAGTCTTAGGTGGCAGCAATCAGCCCCAGCATTTT	CASSARETQVLGGSNQPQHF
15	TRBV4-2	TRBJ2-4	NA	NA	TGTGCCAGCAGCCAAGAATCCGGGAGCGGAAACATTCAGTACTTC	CASSQESGSGNIQYF
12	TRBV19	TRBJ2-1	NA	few	TGTGCCAGTAGTCCCGGCTACAATGAGCAGTTCTTC	CASSPGYNEQFF
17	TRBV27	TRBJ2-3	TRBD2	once	TGTGCCAGCAGTTTATTTGCCAGCGGGAGGCCCACAGATACGCAGTATTTT	CASSLFASGRPTDTQYF
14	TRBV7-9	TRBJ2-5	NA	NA	TGTGCCAGCAGCTTCGGTGCGCCGGGAGAGACCCAGTACTTC	CASSFGAPGETQYF
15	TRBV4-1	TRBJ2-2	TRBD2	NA	TGCGCCAGCGGAAGACTAGCGGATAACACCGGGGAGCTGTTTTTT	CASGRLADNTGELFF
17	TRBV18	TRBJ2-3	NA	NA	TGTGCCAGCTCACCATCTTTGCAGGATGCACTCACAGATACGCAGTATTTT	CASSPSLQDALTDTQYF
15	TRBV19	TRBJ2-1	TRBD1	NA	TGTGCCAGTACCCCGGACAGGGGAGGTGGCAATGAGCAGTTCTTC	CASTPDRGGGNEQFF